This is a list of T cell receptor beta chains from one sample in a study of molecular identifiers for immune sequencing clone quantification. MiXCR, run by TCRdb on the PCR reads, gives a single entry per CDR3 protein. The data contain about 320,000 distinct CDR3 sequences, over 20% of them singletons. The material sequenced was naive CD8+ T cells from blood, with Jurkat cell RNA spiked in. The receptor source for this set is a human donor in good health. Some libraries in this study had Jurkat cell RNA spiked in. The CDR3 runs from the conserved cysteine through the conserved F or W. Each record gives: CDR3 protein, CDR3 DNA, D gene, clone size, V gene, J gene. The D gene is left open where the match is weak. Clone size is not always given. Where it is, it says once, few, many or a class for expanded clones.

CDR3: CASSFATSNYGYTF
DNA: TGTGCCAGCAGTTTTGCGACAAGCAACTATGGCTACACCTTC
D: -
size: many
V: TRBV27
J: TRBJ1-2

CDR3: CASSQGLAGMYEQFF
DNA: TGCGCCAGCAGCCAAGGACTAGCGGGGATGTATGAGCAGTTCTTC
D: TRBD2
size: many
V: TRBV4-3
J: TRBJ2-1

CDR3: CAWGPQPDTQYF
DNA: TGTGCCTGGGGCCCTCAGCCAGATACGCAGTATTTT
D: -
size: -
V: TRBV30
J: TRBJ2-3

CDR3: CASSLLQGAETQYF
DNA: TGTGCCAGCAGTTTACTACAGGGGGCGGAGACCCAGTACTTC
D: TRBD1
size: many
V: TRBV27
J: TRBJ2-5

CDR3: CASSRWADPNEQFF
DNA: TGTGCCAGCAGTCGGTGGGCTGACCCTAATGAGCAGTTCTTC
D: -
size: few
V: TRBV12-3/TRBV12-4
J: TRBJ2-1

CDR3: CASSPIGREYTDTQYF
DNA: TGCGCCAGCAGCCCTATAGGGCGGGAGTACACAGATACGCAGTATTTT
D: TRBD2
size: many
V: TRBV4-1
J: TRBJ2-3

CDR3: CASSWGQAQETQYF
DNA: TGTGCCAGCAGCTGGGGACAGGCTCAAGAGACCCAGTACTTC
D: TRBD1
size: many
V: TRBV5-5
J: TRBJ2-5

CDR3: CATAVGSPYNEQFF
DNA: TGTGCCACCGCCGTGGGGAGCCCCTACAATGAGCAGTTCTTC
D: -
size: many
V: TRBV19
J: TRBJ2-1

CDR3: CASSMRGGGDTQYF
DNA: TGTGCCAGTAGTATGAGAGGGGGCGGAGATACGCAGTATTTT
D: TRBD1
size: -
V: TRBV19
J: TRBJ2-3

CDR3: CASSFPTTPAADTQYF
DNA: TGTGCCAGCAGCTTCCCTACTACTCCGGCGGCAGATACGCAGTATTTT
D: -
size: many
V: TRBV7-9
J: TRBJ2-3

CDR3: CASSLEVVSYEQYF
DNA: TGTGCCAGCAGCTTAGAGGTAGTTTCCTACGAGCAGTACTTC
D: -
size: many
V: TRBV7-2
J: TRBJ2-7

CDR3: CASTRPGLEISYEQYF
DNA: TGTGCCAGCACCCGACCGGGACTAGAAATCTCCTACGAGCAGTACTTC
D: TRBD2
size: few
V: TRBV25-1
J: TRBJ2-7

CDR3: CASSSEGPTGTSYEQYF
DNA: TGTGCCAGCAGCTCGGAAGGGCCAACGGGAACATCCTACGAGCAGTACTTC
D: -
size: few
V: TRBV7-9
J: TRBJ2-7

CDR3: CASTPGTGGYTDTQYF
DNA: TGTGCCAGCACCCCCGGGACAGGGGGTTACACAGATACGCAGTATTTT
D: TRBD1
size: many
V: TRBV7-9
J: TRBJ2-3

CDR3: CASSPRTGAHEQYF
DNA: TGTGCCAGCAGCCCACGGACAGGGGCCCACGAGCAGTACTTC
D: TRBD1
size: many
V: TRBV9
J: TRBJ2-7

CDR3: CSANSEREIGEQYF
DNA: TGCAGTGCTAACAGCGAGCGGGAAATCGGTGAGCAGTACTTC
D: TRBD2
size: many
V: TRBV20-1
J: TRBJ2-7

CDR3: CASSTLTDTQYF
DNA: TGTGCCAGCAGCACTCTCACAGATACGCAGTATTTT
D: -
size: many
V: TRBV5-4
J: TRBJ2-3

CDR3: CASIPLRHLSNEQFF
DNA: TGTGCCAGCATCCCCCTCCGGCATCTTAGTAATGAGCAGTTCTTC
D: -
size: few
V: TRBV7-9
J: TRBJ2-1

CDR3: CSARGIVGTGGRLADFTDTQYF
DNA: TGCAGTGCTAGAGGAATCGTGGGGACAGGGGGCCGACTGGCTGACTTCACAGATACGCAGTATTTT
D: TRBD1
size: -
V: TRBV20-1
J: TRBJ2-3

CDR3: CASGRDYSNQPQHF
DNA: TGTGCCAGCGGACGGGACTATAGCAATCAGCCCCAGCATTTT
D: -
size: many
V: TRBV2
J: TRBJ1-5

CDR3: CASSVEGTTTMNTEAFF
DNA: TGTGCCAGCAGCGTAGAGGGGACTACTACCATGAACACTGAAGCTTTCTTT
D: -
size: many
V: TRBV9
J: TRBJ1-1

CDR3: CASSDPLLDTQYF
DNA: TGTGCCAGCAGCGATCCCTTGCTGGATACGCAGTATTTT
D: -
size: few
V: TRBV5-4
J: TRBJ2-3

CDR3: CASSPPGALDEQYF
DNA: TGTGCCAGCAGCCCCCCTGGTGCTTTAGACGAGCAGTACTTC
D: -
size: few
V: TRBV11-2
J: TRBJ2-7

CDR3: CASSPEKTGELFF
DNA: TGTGCCAGCAGCCCCGAGAAAACCGGGGAGCTGTTTTTT
D: -
size: -
V: TRBV5-4
J: TRBJ2-2

CDR3: CASSPLAGAVEQFF
DNA: TGTGCCAGCAGTCCCCTAGCGGGAGCTGTTGAGCAGTTCTTC
D: TRBD2
size: many
V: TRBV28
J: TRBJ2-1

CDR3: CASSLLANPTGGLYNEAFF
DNA: TGTGCCAGCAGTTTATTAGCTAACCCCACAGGGGGTCTTTACAATGAAGCTTTCTTT
D: TRBD1
size: few
V: TRBV27
J: TRBJ1-1

CDR3: CASTQSDEQYF
DNA: TGTGCCAGCACCCAGAGCGACGAGCAGTACTTC
D: -
size: many
V: TRBV6-5
J: TRBJ2-7

CDR3: CASSHPGQEKYEQYF
DNA: TGTGCCAGTAGTCACCCGGGACAGGAGAAATACGAGCAGTACTTC
D: TRBD1
size: few
V: TRBV19
J: TRBJ2-7

CDR3: CASSQVRFYGSTDTQYF
DNA: TGTGCCAGCAGCCAAGTGAGGTTCTATGGCAGCACAGATACGCAGTATTTT
D: -
size: -
V: TRBV14
J: TRBJ2-3

CDR3: CASSENGHYEQYF
DNA: TGTGCCAGCAGTGAAAACGGACACTACGAGCAGTACTTC
D: -
size: many
V: TRBV25-1
J: TRBJ2-7

CDR3: CSVGPGTAEKLFF
DNA: TGCAGCGTTGGCCCCGGGACCGCAGAAAAACTGTTTTTT
D: -
size: many
V: TRBV29-1
J: TRBJ1-4

CDR3: CASSQLAGLETQYF
DNA: TGTGCCAGCAGCCAACTTGCGGGCCTAGAGACCCAGTACTTC
D: -
size: many
V: TRBV7-6
J: TRBJ2-5

CDR3: CASSTGWGTEAFF
DNA: TGTGCCAGCAGTACCGGGTGGGGGACTGAAGCTTTCTTT
D: -
size: many
V: TRBV14
J: TRBJ1-1

CDR3: CSVDGGSEAFF
DNA: TGCAGCGTTGATGGGGGTTCTGAAGCTTTCTTT
D: -
size: many
V: TRBV29-1
J: TRBJ1-1

CDR3: CASTQGSYYGYTF
DNA: TGTGCCAGTACGCAGGGATCCTACTATGGCTACACCTTC
D: -
size: -
V: TRBV19
J: TRBJ1-2

CDR3: CASSFTGVQETRYF
DNA: TGTGCCAGCAGTTTCACAGGGGTTCAAGAGACCCGGTACTTC
D: TRBD1
size: -
V: TRBV12-3/TRBV12-4
J: TRBJ2-5

CDR3: CASSLPRGQGGDTQYF
DNA: TGTGCCAGCAGCTTACCCCGTGGACAGGGTGGAGATACGCAGTATTTT
D: TRBD1
size: many
V: TRBV7-9
J: TRBJ2-3

CDR3: CASGFAGNTEAFF
DNA: TGTGCTAGTGGTTTTGCAGGGAACACTGAAGCTTTCTTT
D: -
size: many
V: TRBV12-5
J: TRBJ1-1

CDR3: CASSQDGLAGVSDTQYF
DNA: TGCGCCAGCAGCCAAGATGGGCTAGCGGGAGTCTCAGATACGCAGTATTTT
D: TRBD2
size: many
V: TRBV4-3
J: TRBJ2-3

CDR3: CSARDFKLGGTYF
DNA: TGCAGTGCTAGAGATTTTAAGTTAGGGGGGACGTACTTC
D: -
size: many
V: TRBV20-1
J: TRBJ2-7

CDR3: CAWSPDGGANVLTF
DNA: TGTGCCTGGAGCCCAGATGGTGGGGCCAACGTCCTGACTTTC
D: -
size: many
V: TRBV30
J: TRBJ2-6

CDR3: CASSFSADHYGYTF
DNA: TGTGCCAGTAGTTTCTCCGCGGACCACTATGGCTACACCTTC
D: -
size: few
V: TRBV19
J: TRBJ1-2

CDR3: CATTPSTGTRGEQYF
DNA: TGTGCCACGACACCTTCTACCGGGACTAGAGGCGAGCAGTACTTC
D: TRBD2
size: many
V: TRBV6-6
J: TRBJ2-7

CDR3: CASSYSRGAWGNYGYTF
DNA: TGTGCCAGCAGTTACTCGAGGGGGGCTTGGGGTAACTATGGCTACACCTTC
D: -
size: many
V: TRBV6-5
J: TRBJ1-2

CDR3: CASSFSQSDYGYTF
DNA: TGTGCCAGCAGCTTTTCACAGAGCGACTATGGCTACACCTTC
D: -
size: many
V: TRBV7-9
J: TRBJ1-2

CDR3: CSVGSRAGGELFF
DNA: TGCAGCGTTGGTTCCAGGGCAGGCGGGGAGCTGTTTTTT
D: -
size: many
V: TRBV29-1
J: TRBJ2-2

CDR3: CASSLALGQLYYEQYF
DNA: TGTGCCAGCAGCTTAGCCCTAGGACAGCTTTACTACGAGCAGTACTTC
D: -
size: many
V: TRBV7-2
J: TRBJ2-7

CDR3: CASSHPRQGDYEQYF
DNA: TGTGCCAGCAGTCATCCTCGACAGGGTGACTACGAGCAGTACTTC
D: TRBD1
size: few
V: TRBV27
J: TRBJ2-7

CDR3: CASSQDSRSQETQYF
DNA: TGCGCCAGCAGCCAAGATAGTAGGTCCCAAGAGACCCAGTACTTC
D: -
size: many
V: TRBV4-3
J: TRBJ2-5